Listed below are T cell receptor beta chains from one sample, sequenced in a study of post-analysis software for immune sequencing data. One entry per CDR3 protein results from TCRdb running MiXCR on the PCR reads. The sample holds hundreds of thousands of distinct CDR3 sequences, approximately 59% seen once. Material: blood. The receptors derive from a girl aged 2 to 10 with multiple sclerosis. The CDR3 runs from the conserved cysteine through the conserved F or W.

>TRBJ2-1|TRBV11-1
CASSLSRTSGFYDEQFF
>TRBJ1-2|TRBV6-2/TRBV6-3
CASSYPEDGNYGYTF
>TRBJ2-7|TRBV11-2
CASSSNSGEQYF
>NA|TRBV2
CASSDESYEQYF
>TRBJ2-1|TRBV29-1
CSILIGTSGGVSYNEQFF
>TRBJ2-3|TRBV6-5
CASSLTGAGDTQYF
>TRBJ2-3|TRBV5-1
CASSLGPSISTDTQYF
>TRBJ2-5|TRBV4-2
CASSQGGYQETQYF
>TRBJ2-3|TRBV20-1
CSARDWQITDTQYF
>TRBJ2-1|TRBV5-5
CASTISGGVNEQFF
>TRBJ1-2|TRBV4-3
CASSQQGVGGYTF
>TRBJ2-1|TRBV20-1
CSAKALAGYNEQFF
>TRBJ1-1|TRBV4-1
CASGGTGYTEAFF
>TRBJ2-3|TRBV7-9
CASSLKVDTQYF
>TRBJ1-2|TRBV12-3/TRBV12-4
CASSPGGVGYTF
>TRBJ2-5|TRBV29-1
CSVEVAGGPEETQYF
>TRBJ2-5|TRBV29-1
CSVWDRGLSFLSETQYF
>TRBJ2-1|TRBV27
CASSLRVTYNEQFF
>TRBJ2-1|TRBV4-1
CASSLLRASGRALAFYNEQFF
>TRBJ2-3|TRBV10-3
CAMSGETDTQYF
>TRBJ1-4|TRBV7-3
CASSPTGAIQEKLFF
>TRBJ2-3|TRBV3-1
CASSHRQGSDTQYF
>TRBJ2-7|TRBV10-3
CAISDLGQKSSYEQYF
>TRBJ2-2|TRBV6-1
CASSEGLAGDGELFF
>TRBJ2-1|TRBV7-3
CASRGGEGNYNEQFF
>TRBJ2-3|TRBV5-5
CASSLTSDTQYF
>TRBJ2-7|TRBV11-2
CASSFPQGPNPGPYEQYF
>TRBJ2-3|TRBV12-3/TRBV12-4
CASSPPWTSEGTDTQYF
>TRBJ2-1|TRBV27
CASSLGWNNEQFF
>TRBJ2-7|TRBV5-5
CASSLSSGIYEQYF
>TRBJ2-5|TRBV29-1
CNVGGMGETQYF
>TRBJ2-2|TRBV4-1
CASSRFGPPNTGELFF
>TRBJ1-2|TRBV29-1
CSVGTQGDHYGYTF
>TRBJ2-5|TRBV4-1
CASSQDTTGGYETQYF
>TRBJ2-1|TRBV7-9
CASSLSNLAINNEQFF
>TRBJ2-5|TRBV6-5
CASSWQGGTLETQYF
>TRBJ2-1|TRBV12-3/TRBV12-4
CASSFPRVGEINEQFF
>NA|TRBV3-1
CASSPRTANEQYF
>TRBJ2-3|TRBV9
CASSVDPSGQIADTQYF
>TRBJ1-6|TRBV3-1
CASSRKGESPLHF
>TRBJ2-3|TRBV7-3
CASSPYVLAGGMHTDTQYF
>TRBJ1-2|TRBV5-1
CASSFNPLNYGYTF
>TRBJ2-1|TRBV7-2
CASSLVLAGTNEQFF
>NA|TRBV12-3/TRBV12-4
CASSPQVSGAYEQYF
>TRBJ1-5|TRBV28
CASSWDGTGGQPQHF
>NA|TRBV20-1
CSARDFRCGTGYCEQYF
>TRBJ2-1|TRBV12-3/TRBV12-4
CASSLQGNNEQFF
>TRBJ2-1|TRBV20-1
CSASVGYNEQFF
>TRBJ2-1|TRBV3-1
CASSQGATNPGQFF
>TRBJ2-7|TRBV9
CASSVGLADYEQYF
>TRBJ2-7|TRBV6-6
CASSYEVGGQAYEQYF
>TRBJ2-1|TRBV20-1
CSARRPSYNEQFF